These 3 T cell receptor beta chains came from one sample sequenced in a study of blood T cell repertoires in COVID-19. Method: immunoSEQ multiplex PCR; TCRdb's copy keeps in-frame clones and lacks some. Of 250,000 to 400,000 clones listed, about 91% were seen once; the top ten hold roughly 1.7%. The source material was peripheral blood. The source is a woman younger than 45 with COVID-19, enrolled during active disease.

The genes are TRBV5-4 and TRBJ1-2, with a weak D call TRBD1 (5 bases). Germline V gene data show CDR1 as SGHNT and CDR2 as YYREEE (reference sequence). This CDR3 spans 13 amino acids. V lost 0 bases and J lost 7, with 10 bases in between. CDR3 sequence (DNA): TGTGCCAGCAGCTTGGAGGGGTTGTCTGGCTACACCTTC. Translating it yields CASSLEGLSGYTF. The variable domain in full, with the rest retrieved from reference TRBV5-4 and TRBJ1-2, is ETGVTQSPTHLIKTRGQQVTLRCSSQSGHNTVSWYQQALGQGPQFIFQYYREEENGRGNFPPRFSGLQFPNYSSELNVNALELDDSALYLCASSLEGLSGYTFGSGTRLTVV.

Here the CDR3 DNA reads TGTGCCAGCAGAGGGGACAGGGGAGGAAATCAGCCCCAGCATTTT. Translating gives CASRGDRGGNQPQHF. The rearrangement uses TRBV6-5 and TRBJ1-5, with 10 positions matching TRBD1. This CDR3 has 15 residues. Germline CDR1 reads MNHEY; CDR2 reads SVGAGI. V trimming: 6 bases; J trimming: 4 bases; junction bases outside the gene matches: 6.

This clone was observed a few times. The chain uses TRBV25-1 and TRBJ1-2; D may be TRBD1 (5 bases). With 1 base removed from V and 4 bases from J, the gap between germline ends came to 10 bases. The CDR3 has 14 residues. Germline CDR1 and CDR2: MGHDK and SYGVNS. CDR3 bases: TGTGCCAGCAGTGAATCAGGGATGGGCTATGGCTACACCTTC. Its translation: CASSESGMGYGYTF.